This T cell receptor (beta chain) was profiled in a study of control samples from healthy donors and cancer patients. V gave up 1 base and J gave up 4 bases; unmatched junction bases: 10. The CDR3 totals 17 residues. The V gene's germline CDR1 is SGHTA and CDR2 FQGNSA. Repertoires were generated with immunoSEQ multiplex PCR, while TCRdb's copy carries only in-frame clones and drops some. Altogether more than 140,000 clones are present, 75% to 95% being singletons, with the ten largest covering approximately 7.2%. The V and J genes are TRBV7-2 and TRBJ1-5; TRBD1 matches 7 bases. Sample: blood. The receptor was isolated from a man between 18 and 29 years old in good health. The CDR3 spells CASSLEVPGQMNQPQHF. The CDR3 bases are TGTGCCAGCAGCTTAGAGGTACCGGGACAGATGAATCAGCCCCAGCATTTT.